This T cell receptor beta chain emerged from a study of T-cell memory formation after mild COVID-19. In the study overall: The TCR clusters were mostly specific to one donor. Findings and limits, study-wide: There was no confirmation that second-wave clones peaking on day 37 were SARS-CoV-2 specific. Clones that contracted from day 15 to 85 had balanced CD4/CD8; later expanders were CD4+ biased.

This clonotype was detected only a few times. The antigen is undetermined. TCR alpha and TCR beta cDNA libraries with sample barcodes and UMIs came from 5'RACE using constant-segment primers. TCRdb re-derived calls from the 5' RACE reads in MiXCR, one entry per CDR3 protein. This table has almost 350,000 distinct CDR3 sequences, 20% to 25% appearing once. The sequencing sample was made of PBMCs or a T cell subset sorted from them (not recorded which). The TCR comes from a man younger than 30 who had mild COVID-19 (a few samples of this study predate the infection). Cell type and time point are not known.

CDR3 coding DNA: TGTGCCAGCTCCCAACAACAGGGGAGCGAGCAGTACTTC. The encoded protein is CASSQQQGSEQYF. The J gene is TRBJ2-7, the V gene TRBV18; 7 bases map to TRBD1. The V gene's germline CDR1 is KGHSH and CDR2 LQKENI. V was clipped by 6 bases and J by 6 bases; unmatched bases: 8. The CDR3 loop spans 13 amino acids.